This T cell receptor (beta chain) came from a study of T-cell memory formation after mild COVID-19. Study-level points and caveats: Clones contracting day 15 to 85 were balanced CD4/CD8; later expanders leaned CD4+. Cross-reactive memory seemingly joined, as some responding clones were found in pre-infection memory.

TCRdb re-derived calls from the 5' RACE reads in MiXCR, one entry per CDR3 protein. The sample gives around 340,000 distinct CDR3 sequences, roughly 15% of which show up once; roughly 20% is in the top ten. This clonotype was seen only a few times. The antigen is undetermined. This TCR came from a man between 18 and 29 years old who had mild COVID-19 (a few samples of this study predate the infection). Cell type and time point are not known. Sequences were obtained from PBMCs or a T cell subset sorted from them (not recorded which).

The CDR3 bases are TGTGCCAGCACCCCCGGGGGCGGGGTCAGGAACACTGAAGCTTTCTTT. Protein: CASTPGGGVRNTEAFF. This chain connects TRBV7-9 to TRBJ1-1, with D maybe TRBD1 (6 bases). V was clipped by 7 bases and J by 1 base, with 19 bases between them. This CDR3 contains 16 residues. The germline CDR1 and CDR2 sequences are SEHNR and FQNEAQ (reference sequence). Full variable domain (outside the CDR3, taken from reference TRBV7-9 and TRBJ1-1): DTGVSQNPRHKITKRGQNVTFRCDPISEHNRLYWYRQTLGQGPEFLTYFQNEAQLEKSRLLSDRFSAERPKGSFSTLEIQRTEQGDSAMYLCASTPGGGVRNTEAFFGQGTRLTVV.